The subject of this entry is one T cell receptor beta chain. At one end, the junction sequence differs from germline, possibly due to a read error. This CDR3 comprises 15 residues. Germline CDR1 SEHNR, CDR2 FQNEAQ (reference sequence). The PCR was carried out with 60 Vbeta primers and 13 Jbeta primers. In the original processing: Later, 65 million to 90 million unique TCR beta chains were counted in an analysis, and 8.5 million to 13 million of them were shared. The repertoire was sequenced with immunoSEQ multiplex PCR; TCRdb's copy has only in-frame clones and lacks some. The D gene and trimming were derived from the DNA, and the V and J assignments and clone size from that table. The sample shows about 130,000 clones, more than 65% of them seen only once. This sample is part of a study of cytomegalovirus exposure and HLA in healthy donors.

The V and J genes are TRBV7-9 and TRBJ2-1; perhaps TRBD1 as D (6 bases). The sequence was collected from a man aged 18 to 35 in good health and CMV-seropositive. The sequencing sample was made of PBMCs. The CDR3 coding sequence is TGTTCCAGCAGCTTAGGGGACATACGGGGCAATGAGCAGTTCTTC. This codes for CSSSLGDIRGNEQFF.